A single sample is the source of the 16 T cell receptor beta chains below, sequenced in a study of CD8+ T cells in alopecia areata (dated by TCRdb to the late 2010s). The sample's time point label, in plain terms: baseline before oral tofacitinib. Libraries were made using the immunoSEQ multiplex PCR assay. For TCR sequencing, RNA was extracted from every sample and reverse transcribed into cDNA to serve as template. TCRdb took over this immuneACCESS table, retaining in-frame rearrangements with V and J assigned. Such tables are incomplete; in checked studies, under half of the missing clones stem from an unresolved V gene, and the remainder is unexplained. In all, the sample holds about 150,000 clones, and less than 65% of those were seen once. The ten most abundant clones make up approximately 19% of the sample. Here the sequenced sample was CD8+ T cells sorted from blood, taken at week 0. The receptors come from a human donor with alopecia areata.

The rearrangement uses TRBV27 and TRBJ1-1; a possible D gene is TRBD1 (5 bases). The CDR3 covers 16 residues. The V gene's germline CDR1 is MNHEY and CDR2 SMNVEV (reference sequence). The V gene lost 0 bases and the J gene lost 5 bases, with 16 bases spanning the gap. The CDR3 DNA reads as TGTGCCAGCAGTTTATCGGGGGGAGAGGGTTGGACTGAAGCTTTCTTT. It encodes CASSLSGGEGWTEAFF.

This rearrangement joins TRBV10-3 to TRBJ1-2; 7 bases are a match to TRBD1. Germline assignment: CDR1 ENHRY and CDR2 SYGVKD. The V gene end was trimmed by 5 bases and the J gene end by 6 bases; junction bases not matched to a gene: 0. This CDR3 comprises 11 residues. CDR3 amino acids: CAISTGDGYTF. The CDR3 bases are TGTGCCATCAGTACAGGGGATGGCTACACCTTC.

This chain uses TRBV27 with TRBJ2-3; 9 nucleotides align to TRBD2. CDR1 and CDR2 (germline): MNHEY, SMNVEV (reference sequence). Unmatched junction bases numbered 11, after V lost 4 bases and J lost 0 bases. This CDR3 comprises 18 residues. The CDR3 protein is CASSSIRLADTSTDTQYF. CDR3 DNA sequence: TGTGCCAGCAGTTCAATCCGACTAGCGGATACTAGCACAGATACGCAGTATTTT.

The chain carries TRBV7-6 and TRBJ2-7; TRBD1 matches 9 bases. This CDR3 comprises 15 residues. Unmatched junction bases numbered 13, after V lost 4 bases and J lost 9 bases. In germline, CDR1 is SGHVS, CDR2 FNYEAQ. The CDR3 sequence is CASSSNAGTGSRQYF. The CDR3 region has the DNA TGTGCCAGCAGCTCTAATGCCGGGACAGGGAGTAGGCAGTACTTC. The full variable domain, with the rest looked up from reference TRBV7-6 and TRBJ2-7, is GAGVSQSPRYKVTKRGQDVALRCDPISGHVSLYWYRQALGQGPEFLTYFNYEAQQDKSGLPNDRFSAERPEGSISTLTIQRTEQRDSAMYRCASSSNAGTGSRQYFGPGTRLTVT.

The chain couples TRBV30 to TRBJ2-7; D may be TRBD1 or TRBD2 (6 bases each). The CDR3 spans 14 residues. Trimming left V 5 bases short and J 0 bases short, with 14 bases between. Germline V lookup: CDR1 GTSNPN, CDR2 SVGIG (reference sequence). The DNA for the CDR3 is TGTGCCTGGGACCTCGGGGGCGGCTCCTACGAGCAGTACTTC. Amino acids: CAWDLGGGSYEQYF.

The chain joins TRBV5-1 to TRBJ2-7, with 9 bases lining up with TRBD1. Germline-derived CDR1 and CDR2 are SGHRS and YFSETQ. Trimming removed 4 bases from V and 5 bases from J; junction bases left unmatched: 7. This CDR3 is built from 14 residues. The CDR3 DNA reads as TGCGCCAGCAGCGCGGGACAGGGAGTCCACGAGCAGTACTTC. It yields the protein CASSAGQGVHEQYF.

The chain employs TRBV5-1 and TRBJ2-1, with TRBD1 matching 9 bases. V was pared by 2 bases and J by 5 bases, with 5 bases of the junction left unmatched. From germline, CDR1 is SGHRS and CDR2 YFSETQ. CDR3 length: 15 residues. The CDR3 sequence is CASSLGTGYDNEQFF. CDR3 nucleotide sequence: TGCGCCAGCAGCTTAGGGACAGGGTACGACAATGAGCAGTTCTTC.

This clone turned up a few times. J is TRBJ2-5 and V is TRBV6-5, with no clear D. Germline CDR1 reads MNHEY; CDR2 reads SVGAGI. The V and J ends lost 6 bases and 4 bases respectively, with 6 bases between them. CDR3 size: 11 residues. In DNA, the CDR3 is TGTGCCAGCAGCTTGGGAGAGACCCAGTACTTC. This encodes CASSLGETQYF.

This clone has only a few counts. This chain uses TRBV29-1 with TRBJ2-3, with 9 bases that match TRBD2. CDR3 size: 15 residues. Losses at the gene ends were 0 bases for V and 6 bases for J; bases not matched to a gene: 7. Germline assignment: CDR1 SQVTM and CDR2 ANQGSEA. For the CDR3, the DNA is TGCAGCGTTGAAGAAGCAGGCGGGGGGGGCGATACGCAGTATTTT. Its protein is CSVEEAGGGGDTQYF.

The CDR3 DNA follows: TGTGCCAGCAGCCCCCGGGACAGCCAGTACGAGCAGTACTTC. This encodes CASSPRDSQYEQYF. V gene TRBV11-3 combines with J gene TRBJ2-7; 7 bases are shared with TRBD1. Unmatched junction bases numbered 8, after V lost 5 bases and J lost 4 bases. The CDR3 totals 14 residues. CDR1 SGHNT and CDR2 YENEEA come from the germline V gene.

The rearrangement joins TRBV7-6 to TRBJ2-7; maybe TRBD1 (6 bases). CDR3 size: 16 residues. Germline V gene sequence: CDR1 SGHVS, CDR2 FNYEAQ. The V and J ends lost 5 bases and 1 base respectively, with 18 bases between them. This CDR3 is CASSPLPQDRSYEQYF. As DNA, the CDR3 is TGTGCCAGCAGCCCGCTTCCCCAGGACAGATCCTACGAGCAGTACTTC.

V is TRBV4-1 and J is TRBJ1-2, with TRBD1 identical over 7 bases. Per the germline V gene, CDR1 is MGHRA and CDR2 is YSYEKL. After removal of 5 bases from V and 2 bases from J, the junction contained 14 bases not matched to a gene. The CDR3 loop spans 17 amino acids. CDR3 in amino acids: CASSDRDGETLNYGYTF. In DNA form, the CDR3 reads TGCGCCAGCAGCGACAGGGACGGGGAGACGTTGAACTATGGCTACACCTTC.

The rearrangement joins TRBV14 to TRBJ2-1; a weak D match, TRBD2 (5 bases). Germline lookup yields CDR1 SGHDN and CDR2 FVKESK. The germline V and J ends were trimmed by 4 bases and 3 bases, with 7 bases remaining between them. The CDR3 sequence is 13 residues long. This CDR3 reads CASSPGGYNEQFF. The CDR3 DNA reads as TGTGCCAGCAGCCCTGGAGGCTACAATGAGCAGTTCTTC.

This clone was detected only a few times. V usage is TRBV29-1 and J usage is TRBJ2-7, with 13 positions matching TRBD2. The germline CDR1 and CDR2 sequences are SQVTM and ANQGSEA. The junction had 6 bases not matched to a gene; V was cut back by 6 bases and J by 4 bases. The CDR3 spans 14 residues. CDR3 protein: CSVGTSGAGYEQYF. CDR3 nucleotide sequence: TGCAGCGTGGGGACTAGCGGGGCAGGATACGAGCAGTACTTC.

V and J are TRBV30 and TRBJ1-1; perhaps TRBD1 as D (6 bases). CDR1 and CDR2 (germline): GTSNPN, SVGIG (reference sequence). This CDR3 is built from 12 residues. V lost 1 base to trimming and J lost 6 bases, with 9 bases between them. The CDR3 DNA sequence: TGTGCCTGGAGTGCAGGGGAAGCTGAAGCTTTCTTT. Translating it yields CAWSAGEAEAFF.

The V gene is TRBV30, the J gene TRBJ1-1; 10 nucleotides line up with TRBD1. The CDR3 loop spans 13 amino acids. The V gene end was trimmed by 5 bases and the J gene end by 4 bases; junction bases not matched to a gene: 4. Per germline, CDR1 GTSNPN and CDR2 SVGIG (reference sequence). The CDR3, as DNA: TGTGCCTGGCAGACAGGGGGCCTCACTGAAGCTTTCTTT. Translating gives CAWQTGGLTEAFF.